Following are 16 T cell receptor beta chains from one sample sequenced in a study of blood T cell repertoires in COVID-19. Method: immunoSEQ multiplex PCR; TCRdb's copy keeps in-frame clones and lacks some. The data hold approximately 190,000 clones, with 75% to 90% observed a single time. Input material: peripheral blood. These receptors all come from a man between 70 and 80 years old with active or convalescent COVID-19.

This chain uses TRBV27 with TRBJ2-7, with unresolved D. Trimming pared 7 bases from V and 4 bases from J, leaving 20 bases between. The CDR3 runs 15 residues. CDR1 is MNHEY and CDR2 is SMNVEV in the germline V gene (reference sequence). CDR3 loop: CASTLSGVRLYEQYF. The CDR3 DNA is TGTGCCAGCACCCTATCGGGTGTTCGATTATACGAGCAGTACTTC.

The chain combines TRBV7-2 with TRBJ2-2; 9 positions match TRBD1. CDR3 length: 15 residues. CDR1 and CDR2 from the germline V gene are SGHTA and FQGNSA. Unmatched junction bases numbered 4, after V lost 5 bases and J lost 3 bases. The DNA for the CDR3 is TGTGCCAGCAGCACCGGGACAGGGTACACCGGGGAGCTGTTTTTT. Protein sequence: CASSTGTGYTGELFF. Combining the CDR3 with reference TRBV7-2 and TRBJ2-2 gives the whole variable domain GAGVSQSPSNKVTEKGKDVELRCDPISGHTALYWYRQSLGQGLEFLIYFQGNSAPDKSGLPSDRFSAERTGGSVSTLTIQRTQQEDSAVYLCASSTGTGYTGELFFGEGSRLTVL.

The J gene is TRBJ2-3, the V gene TRBV10-3; D is possibly TRBD1 (5 bases). The CDR3 runs to 15 residues. V dropped 2 bases and J dropped 4 bases, with 13 bases sitting between them. Germline V gene data show CDR1 as ENHRY and CDR2 as SYGVKD. The CDR3 is CAISEQQVGSDTQYF. CDR3 coding DNA: TGTGCCATCAGTGAGCAACAGGTTGGTTCAGATACGCAGTATTTT.

The V call is TRBV28, the J call TRBJ1-2; 7 bases agree with TRBD1. CDR1 and CDR2 (germline): MDHEN, SYDVKM. V lost 2 bases, J lost 4 bases, and 4 bases stayed unmatched. The CDR3 loop spans 14 amino acids. CDR3 in DNA: TGTGCCAGCAGTTTAGGTGAGGGGGCCTATGGCTACACCTTC. This encodes CASSLGEGAYGYTF.

V is TRBV3-1 (or the pseudogene TRBV3-2) and J is TRBJ2-7; possibly TRBD2 for D (5 bases). CDR3 length equals 13 residues. Trimming took off 2 bases at V and 3 bases at J, with 8 bases between the two ends. CDR1 and CDR2 (germline): LGHDT, YNNKEL (reference sequence). DNA for the CDR3: TGTGCCAGCAGCCAACGAGGGTTCTACGAGCAGTACTTC. Translating gives CASSQRGFYEQYF.

V gene TRBV10-3 combines with J gene TRBJ1-1, with TRBD1 matching over 7 bases. There are 16 residues in the CDR3. The germline CDR1 and CDR2 sequences are ENHRY and SYGVKD. After removal of 8 bases from V and 6 bases from J, the junction contained 18 bases not matched to a gene. The CDR3 here is CAIGGRGPSPGAEAFF. The CDR3 DNA follows: TGTGCCATCGGGGGTAGGGGGCCCTCTCCAGGGGCTGAAGCTTTCTTT.

This chain links TRBV6-1 with TRBJ1-5, with no clear D. CDR1 MNHNS and CDR2 SASEGT come from the germline V gene. V lost 2 bases and J 3 bases, leaving 5 bases between the germline ends. There are 13 residues in the CDR3. CDR3 sequence (DNA): TGTGCCAGCAGTGAAAACACCAATCAGCCCCAGCATTTT. Protein product: CASSENTNQPQHF.

The chain combines TRBV2 with TRBJ2-3, with TRBD2 identical over 9 bases. V dropped 5 bases and J dropped 0; count of bases not matched to a gene: 3. Germline assignment: CDR1 SNHLY and CDR2 FYNNEI. The CDR3 sequence is 15 residues long. In nucleotides, the CDR3 is TGTGCCAGCAGTCCTAGCGGGGCTAGCACAGATACGCAGTATTTT. This codes for CASSPSGASTDTQYF.

On this clone: Distinct nucleotide sequences in the sample also encode this CDR3. This chain connects TRBV5-1 to TRBJ1-4; a possible D gene is TRBD1 (5 bases). V lost 4 bases to trimming and J lost 1 base, with 8 bases between them. CDR1 SGHRS and CDR2 YFSETQ come from the germline V gene. This CDR3 comprises 14 residues. CDR3 DNA: TGCGCCAGCAGCCTCGGGGGAACTAATGAAAAACTGTTTTTT. Translation gives CASSLGGTNEKLFF.

The chain is built from TRBV18 and TRBJ2-1; the D gene is possibly TRBD2 (5 bases). The CDR3 is made up of 15 amino acids. Germline assignment: CDR1 KGHSH and CDR2 LQKENI. Trimming removed 6 bases at V and 3 bases at J, with 15 bases between. As DNA, the CDR3 is TGTGCCAGCTCCCCGGGTACTAGTGTCTACAATGAGCAGTTCTTC. Translation gives CASSPGTSVYNEQFF.

The V call is TRBV5-1, the J call TRBJ2-1; D ambiguous. V was shortened by 0 bases and J by 0 bases, with 19 bases between the two germline ends. The CDR3 loop spans 19 amino acids. The V gene's germline CDR1 is SGHRS and CDR2 YFSETQ. This chain's CDR3 is CASSLGLSYSQSSYNEQFF. CDR3 DNA sequence: TGCGCCAGCAGCTTGGGACTTTCGTACTCCCAGAGCTCCTACAATGAGCAGTTCTTC.

The rearrangement links TRBV11-2 to TRBJ1-4; D may be TRBD1 (6 bases). Germline CDR1 SGHAT, CDR2 FQNNGV. Trimming shortened V by 5 bases and J by 7 bases, and 14 bases separated the two germline ends. This CDR3 has 14 residues. The CDR3 DNA reads as TGTGCCAGCAGCAAGGACAGTTTCCTTGAAAAACTGTTTTTT. This gives the protein CASSKDSFLEKLFF.

The chain combines TRBV4-3 with TRBJ2-7; 9 bases line up with TRBD2. Trimming cost V 0 bases and J 5 bases; bases outside gene matches: 8. CDR3 length: 16 residues. The germline CDR1 and CDR2 sequences are LGHNA and YSLEER. The CDR3 DNA reads TGCGCCAGCAGCCAAGAGGGCGGGGGGGCTCGCAACGAGCAGTACTTC. Translated: CASSQEGGGARNEQYF.

The rearrangement joins TRBV28 to TRBJ1-4; tentatively, D is TRBD1 (6 bases). This CDR3 region has 15 residues. Germline V lookup: CDR1 MDHEN, CDR2 SYDVKM. V shed 6 bases and J shed 2 bases, with 13 bases lying between them. The CDR3, as DNA: TGTGCCAGCAGGCGTATCCAGGGGACTAATGAAAAACTGTTTTTT. Protein: CASRRIQGTNEKLFF.

This clone occurred many times. The genes are TRBV6-2 or TRBV6-3 and TRBJ2-7; D gene ambiguous. V gave up 1 base and J gave up 6 bases, with 13 bases separating them. The CDR3 covers 14 residues. Germline V gives CDR1 MNHEY, CDR2 SVGEGT. CDR3 in amino acids: CASSYLISSGEQYF. Here the CDR3 DNA reads TGTGCCAGCAGTTACTTAATTAGCTCGGGCGAGCAGTACTTC.

The gene calls are TRBV3-1 (or the pseudogene TRBV3-2) and TRBJ1-2; TRBD1 matches 8 bases. V lost 4 bases and J lost 2; bases outside the gene matches: 18. CDR3 size: 19 residues. In germline, CDR1 is LGHDT, CDR2 YNNKEL (reference sequence). The CDR3 spells CASSLIPPGTGNFNYGYTF. CDR3 nucleotides: TGTGCCAGCAGCCTCATTCCTCCCGGGACAGGCAACTTCAACTATGGCTACACCTTC.